This TCR beta chain was sequenced for a study of post-analysis software for immune sequencing data. This clonotype was seen more than once but under ten times. No antigen is known for it. General study results and limits: Controls had significantly higher normalized Chao1 diversity than multiple sclerosis patients. TRBV5-6, TRBV5-1 and TRBV20-1 belonged to a set of roughly 5 TRBV segments that were more frequent in patients than controls.

cDNA libraries for TCR beta contained unique molecular identifiers. Roughly 500,000 cDNA molecules were obtained per 1 to 10 million input T cells. Using its own MiXCR run on the PCR reads, TCRdb lists one record per CDR3 protein. The sample carries under 650,000 distinct CDR3 sequences, about 40% recorded once. The CDR3 runs 13 residues. V shed 7 bases and J shed 3 bases, with 13 bases lying between them. The germline gives CDR1 SQVTM, CDR2 ANQGSEA. The chain carries TRBV29-1 and TRBJ1-5; no firm D call. This clonotype originated in a girl between 5 and 17 years old with multiple sclerosis. The sequencing input was blood. CDR3 DNA sequence: TGCAGCGCCAAAGTGGGAAACAATCAGCCCCAGCATTTT. Amino acids: CSAKVGNNQPQHF.